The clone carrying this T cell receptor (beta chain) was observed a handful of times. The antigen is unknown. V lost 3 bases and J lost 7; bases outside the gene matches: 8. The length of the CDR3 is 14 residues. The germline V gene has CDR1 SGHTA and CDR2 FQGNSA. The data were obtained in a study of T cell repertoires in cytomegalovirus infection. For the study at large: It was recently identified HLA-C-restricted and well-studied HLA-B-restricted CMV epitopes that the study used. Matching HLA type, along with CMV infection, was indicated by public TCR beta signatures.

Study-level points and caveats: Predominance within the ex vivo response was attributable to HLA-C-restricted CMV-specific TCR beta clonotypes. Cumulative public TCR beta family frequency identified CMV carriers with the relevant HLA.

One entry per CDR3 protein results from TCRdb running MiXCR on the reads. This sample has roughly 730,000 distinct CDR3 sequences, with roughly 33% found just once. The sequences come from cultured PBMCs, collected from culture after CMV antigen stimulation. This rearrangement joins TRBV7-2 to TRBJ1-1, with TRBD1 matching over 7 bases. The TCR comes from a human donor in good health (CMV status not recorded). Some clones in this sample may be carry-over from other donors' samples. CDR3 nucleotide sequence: TGTGCCAGCAGCTTCAGGCAGGGGGTAGGTGAAGCTTTCTTT. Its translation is CASSFRQGVGEAFF.